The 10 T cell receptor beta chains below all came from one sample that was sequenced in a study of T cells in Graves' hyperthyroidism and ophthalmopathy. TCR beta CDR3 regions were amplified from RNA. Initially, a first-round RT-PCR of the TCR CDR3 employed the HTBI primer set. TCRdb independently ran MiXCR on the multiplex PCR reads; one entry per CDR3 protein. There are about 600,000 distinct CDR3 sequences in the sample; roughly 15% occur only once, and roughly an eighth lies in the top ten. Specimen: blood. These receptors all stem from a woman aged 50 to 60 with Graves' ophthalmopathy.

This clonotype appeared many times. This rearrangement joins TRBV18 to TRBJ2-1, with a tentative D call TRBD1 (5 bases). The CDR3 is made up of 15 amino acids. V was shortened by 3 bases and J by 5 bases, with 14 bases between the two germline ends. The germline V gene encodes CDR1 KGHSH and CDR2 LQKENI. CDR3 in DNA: TGTGCCAGCTCACCGGGGCCGAACGTTGACAATGAGCAGTTCTTC. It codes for CASSPGPNVDNEQFF.

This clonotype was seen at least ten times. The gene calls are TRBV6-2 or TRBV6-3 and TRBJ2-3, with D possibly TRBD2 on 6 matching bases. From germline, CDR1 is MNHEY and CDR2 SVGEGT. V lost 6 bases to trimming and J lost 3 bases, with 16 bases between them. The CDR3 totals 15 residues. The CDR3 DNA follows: TGTGCCAGCAGCCAGACGGAGGGCCCGACAGATACGCAGTATTTT. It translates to CASSQTEGPTDTQYF.

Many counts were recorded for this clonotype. CDR3 in amino acids: CASSLVAGASTDTQYF. CDR3 coding DNA: TGTGCCAGCAGCTTAGTTGCGGGGGCTTCCACAGATACGCAGTATTTT. The V and J genes are TRBV7-9 and TRBJ2-3; possibly TRBD2 for D (7 bases). This CDR3 is built from 16 residues. Germline lookup yields CDR1 SEHNR and CDR2 FQNEAQ (reference sequence). Trimming removed 1 base at V and 2 bases at J, with 13 bases between.

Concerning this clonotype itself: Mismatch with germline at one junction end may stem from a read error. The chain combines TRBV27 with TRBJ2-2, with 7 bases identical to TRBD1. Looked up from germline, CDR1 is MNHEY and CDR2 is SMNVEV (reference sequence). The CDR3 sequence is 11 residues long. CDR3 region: CASSGTGELLF. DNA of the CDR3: TGTGCCAGCAGTGGAACAGGGGAGCTGCTTTTT.

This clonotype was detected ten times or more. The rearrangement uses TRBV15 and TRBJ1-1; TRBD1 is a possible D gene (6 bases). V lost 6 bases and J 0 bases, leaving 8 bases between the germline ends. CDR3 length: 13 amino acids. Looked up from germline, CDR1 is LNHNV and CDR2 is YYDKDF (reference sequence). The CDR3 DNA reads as TGTGCCACCAGAGGGGGGTTGAACACTGAAGCTTTCTTT. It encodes CATRGGLNTEAFF.

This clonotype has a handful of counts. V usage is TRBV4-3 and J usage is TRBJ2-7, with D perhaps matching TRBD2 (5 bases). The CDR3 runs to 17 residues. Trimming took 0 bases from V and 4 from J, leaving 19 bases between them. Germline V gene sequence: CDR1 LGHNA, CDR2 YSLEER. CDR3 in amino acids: CASSQELRAPPGYEQYF. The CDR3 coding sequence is TGCGCCAGCAGCCAAGAACTGCGGGCGCCGCCGGGTTACGAGCAGTACTTC.

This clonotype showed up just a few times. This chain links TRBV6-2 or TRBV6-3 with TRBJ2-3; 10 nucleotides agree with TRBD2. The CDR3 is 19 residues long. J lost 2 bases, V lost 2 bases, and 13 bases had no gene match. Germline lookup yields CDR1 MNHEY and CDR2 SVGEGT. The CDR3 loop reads CASSYAPGLAQYYTDTQYF. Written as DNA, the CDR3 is TGTGCCAGCAGTTACGCGCCGGGACTAGCGCAATATTACACAGATACGCAGTATTTT.

This CDR3 is CSATWKSTDTQYF. DNA of the CDR3: TGCAGTGCTACCTGGAAAAGCACAGATACGCAGTATTTT. This sequence joins TRBV20-1 and TRBJ2-3; D unclear. Germline CDR1 reads DFQATT; CDR2 reads SNEGSKA (reference sequence). This CDR3 contains 13 residues. Trimming stripped 4 bases from V and 0 bases from J, with 8 bases between.

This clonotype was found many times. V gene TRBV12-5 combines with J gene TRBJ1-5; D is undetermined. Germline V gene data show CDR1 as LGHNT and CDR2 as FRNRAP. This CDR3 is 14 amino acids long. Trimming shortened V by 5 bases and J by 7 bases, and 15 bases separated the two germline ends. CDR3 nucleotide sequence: TGTGCTAGTGGTAACCGGGCCCAAGGGCAGCCCCAGCATTTT. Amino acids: CASGNRAQGQPQHF.

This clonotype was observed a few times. This CDR3 is CASSTGLAGAGDTQYF. In DNA, the CDR3 is TGTGCCAGCAGCACGGGACTAGCGGGAGCAGGGGATACGCAGTATTTT. The chain has TRBV6-1 and TRBJ2-3; 14 nucleotides match TRBD2. This CDR3 has 16 residues. V lost 6 bases to trimming and J lost 6 bases; unmatched junction nucleotides: 8. Germline V lookup: CDR1 MNHNS, CDR2 SASEGT.